The 11 T cell receptor beta chains reported below all come from one sample, sequenced in a study of cytomegalovirus exposure and HLA in healthy donors. Primers included in the PCR were 60 Vbeta and 13 Jbeta primers. Method: immunoSEQ multiplex PCR; TCRdb's copy keeps in-frame clones and lacks some. Of more than 110,000 clones in the sample, roughly 79% were seen once. Sequenced input: PBMCs. These receptors all come from a male donor in good health and CMV-seronegative.

The chain carries TRBV10-3 and TRBJ2-7, with 7 bases matching TRBD2. The ends lost 4 bases at V and 6 bases at J; junction bases unmatched: 6. The germline gives CDR1 ENHRY, CDR2 SYGVKD. The CDR3 totals 13 residues. For the CDR3, the DNA is TGTGCCATCAGTGGGACTAGTAACGGCGAGCAGTACTTC. Translation: CAISGTSNGEQYF.

The chain is built from TRBV7-6 and TRBJ1-2; 10 positions agree with TRBD1. The junction had 6 bases not matched to a gene; V was cut back by 1 base and J by 7 bases. The CDR3 has 15 residues. The germline CDR1 and CDR2 sequences are SGHVS and FNYEAQ. The CDR3 region is CASSLVRQGAFGYTF. The CDR3 coding sequence is TGTGCCAGCAGCTTAGTAAGACAGGGGGCATTTGGCTACACCTTC.

As DNA, the CDR3 is TGCAGCGTTGATCAGGGGTTGCACACTGAAGCTTTCTTT. Translated, it gives CSVDQGLHTEAFF. V and J are TRBV29-1 and TRBJ1-1, with D possibly being TRBD1 (6 bases). V shed 3 bases and J shed 3 bases, with 11 bases lying between them. The CDR3 runs to 13 residues. Germline CDR1 and CDR2: SQVTM and ANQGSEA.

This sequence joins TRBV27 and TRBJ2-7, with a tentative D call TRBD1 (7 bases). Germline CDR1 reads MNHEY; CDR2 reads SMNVEV (reference sequence). The ends were cut back, 2 bases at V and 2 bases at J, with 13 bases in the middle. The CDR3 covers 15 residues. CDR3 sequence reads: CASSLGGTVPYEQYF. The CDR3 nucleotides are TGTGCCAGCAGTTTAGGGGGGACAGTACCCTACGAGCAGTACTTC.

The genes are TRBV27 and TRBJ1-5, with TRBD1 as a possible D gene (5 bases). The V gene's germline CDR1 is MNHEY and CDR2 SMNVEV (reference sequence). The CDR3 length is 15 residues. The ends were cut back, 8 bases at V and 1 base at J, with 15 bases in the middle. CDR3 sequence reads: CASSDGGGSNQPQHF. The CDR3 nucleotides are TGTGCCAGCTCCGACGGGGGAGGGAGCAATCAGCCCCAGCATTTT.

The chain employs TRBV6-6 and TRBJ1-6; D unclear. The CDR3 sequence is 11 residues long. The V and J ends lost 2 bases and 14 bases respectively, with 7 bases between them. Germline-derived CDR1 and CDR2 are MNHNY and SVGAGI (reference sequence). This CDR3 reads CASSYDITLHF. In nucleotides, the CDR3 is TGTGCCAGCAGTTACGACATAACCCTCCACTTT.

This chain uses TRBV5-1 with TRBJ2-3, with TRBD2 matching 10 bases. Trimming took 0 bases from V and 3 from J; bases not matched to a gene: 7. From germline, CDR1 is SGHRS and CDR2 YFSETQ. The CDR3 spans 17 residues. This CDR3 reads CASSLALLAGETDTQYF. The CDR3 DNA reads as TGCGCCAGCAGCTTGGCCCTCCTAGCGGGAGAAACAGATACGCAGTATTTT. Complete variable domain (other parts from reference TRBV5-1 and TRBJ2-3): KAGVTQTPRYLIKTRGQQVTLSCSPISGHRSVSWYQQTPGQGLQFLFEYFSETQRNKGNFPGRFSGRQFSNSRSEMNVSTLELGDSALYLCASSLALLAGETDTQYFGPGTRLTVL.

This clone was seen more than once but under ten times. The chain uses TRBV18 and TRBJ1-2, with 7 bases identical to TRBD1. The CDR3 extends over 16 amino acids. CDR1 is KGHSH, CDR2 LQKENI, per germline. After removal of 0 bases from V and 0 bases from J, the junction contained 4 bases not matched to a gene. The CDR3 DNA reads as TGTGCCAGCTCACCACCAGCAGGGGGAACTAACTATGGCTACACCTTC. Its translation is CASSPPAGGTNYGYTF. The whole variable domain, filled in from reference TRBV18 and TRBJ1-2, reads NAGVMQNPRHLVRRRGQEARLRCSPMKGHSHVYWYRQLPEEGLKFMVYLQKENIIDESGMPKERFSAEFPKEGPSILRIQQVVRGDSAAYFCASSPPAGGTNYGYTFGSGTRLTVV.

This clone was found a few times. The V call is TRBV5-1, the J call TRBJ1-2, with D maybe TRBD1 (6 bases). The length of the CDR3 is 13 residues. V lost 5 bases and J 2 bases, leaving 10 bases between the germline ends. CDR1 is SGHRS, CDR2 YFSETQ, per germline. DNA for the CDR3: TGCGCCAGCAGGTCAACAGGGAACTATGGCTACACCTTC. It translates to CASRSTGNYGYTF. Variable domain in full (rest from reference TRBV5-1 and TRBJ1-2): KAGVTQTPRYLIKTRGQQVTLSCSPISGHRSVSWYQQTPGQGLQFLFEYFSETQRNKGNFPGRFSGRQFSNSRSEMNVSTLELGDSALYLCASRSTGNYGYTFGSGTRLTVV.

Only one count was recorded for this clone. The chain combines TRBV6-5 with TRBJ2-1, with D possibly being TRBD2 (6 bases). This CDR3 has 13 amino acids. CDR1 and CDR2 from the germline V gene are MNHEY and SVGAGI. Trimming took off 6 bases at V and 8 bases at J, with 14 bases between the two ends. The CDR3 sequence: CASRRGTPHEQFF. As DNA, the CDR3 is TGTGCCAGCAGACGCGGGACCCCGCATGAGCAGTTCTTC.

The gene calls are TRBV28 and TRBJ1-4; 9 bases align to TRBD1. Germline V gene data show CDR1 as MDHEN and CDR2 as SYDVKM. This CDR3 comprises 15 residues. V trimming: 7 bases; J trimming: 3 bases; junction bases outside the gene matches: 6. In DNA form, the CDR3 reads TGTGCCAGCACCACAGGGGGCATAGCTAATGAAAAACTGTTTTTT. Residues: CASTTGGIANEKLFF.